The T cell receptor beta chain under discussion was sequenced for a study of spatial heterogeneity in lung cancer. This CDR3 contains 15 residues. The V segment lost 4 bases and the J segment 0 bases; nucleotides outside the gene matches: 5. In germline, CDR1 is MDHEN, CDR2 SYDVKM. This clonotype is deemed medium-sized. Its antigen is not known. The sample's time point: sample taken at primary tumor resection. Patients with untreated early-stage non-small cell lung cancer, numbering some 72, were the donors. Whole RNA came from tumor, nontumor lung or frozen PBMC and was sequenced without being sorted. Study-level findings and limits: Tumoral mutation counts were tracked by counts of expanded intratumoral alpha and beta TCRs.

Every molecule of TCR cDNA had its own unique molecular identifier. TCRdb processed the 5' RACE reads anew with MiXCR; each CDR3 protein has one entry. This table holds 10,000 to 15,000 distinct CDR3 sequences, 5.5% to 8.5% found once. The sequence came from a female donor with early-stage non-small cell lung cancer. The chain joins TRBV28 to TRBJ2-7, with 8 bases fitting TRBD2. The specimen was lung tumor tissue, collected at surgery. The CDR3 DNA reads as TGTGCCAGCAGTTCCGGGACTAGTCTCTCCTACGAGCAGTACTTC. Residues: CASSSGTSLSYEQYF. Full variable domain (missing parts from reference TRBV28 and TRBJ2-7): DVKVTQSSRYLVKRTGEKVFLECVQDMDHENMFWYRQDPGLGLRLIYFSYDVKMKEKGDIPEGYSVSREKKERFSLILESASTNQTSMYLCASSSGTSLSYEQYFGPGTRLTVT.